This T cell receptor beta chain was observed in a study of T cells after yellow fever vaccination. The CDR3 totals 14 residues. Between the trimmed V and J ends, which lost 6 bases and 7 bases, there was a span of 17 bases. Germline lookup yields CDR1 SGHRS and CDR2 YFSETQ. TCRdb reanalysed the 5' RACE reads using MiXCR and keeps one entry per CDR3 protein. The data hold approximately 150,000 distinct CDR3 sequences, with about 6.2% observed a single time. The chain is built from TRBV5-1 and TRBJ2-1; unclear D gene. Material: CD4+ T cells sorted from PBMCs, obtained on the day of the first yellow fever vaccination. This receptor was obtained from a man younger than 35 who received the YFV17D yellow fever vaccine. The chain's CDR3 is CASTLGTQQNEQFF. The CDR3 DNA sequence: TGCGCCAGCACCCTTGGCACACAGCAAAATGAGCAGTTCTTC.